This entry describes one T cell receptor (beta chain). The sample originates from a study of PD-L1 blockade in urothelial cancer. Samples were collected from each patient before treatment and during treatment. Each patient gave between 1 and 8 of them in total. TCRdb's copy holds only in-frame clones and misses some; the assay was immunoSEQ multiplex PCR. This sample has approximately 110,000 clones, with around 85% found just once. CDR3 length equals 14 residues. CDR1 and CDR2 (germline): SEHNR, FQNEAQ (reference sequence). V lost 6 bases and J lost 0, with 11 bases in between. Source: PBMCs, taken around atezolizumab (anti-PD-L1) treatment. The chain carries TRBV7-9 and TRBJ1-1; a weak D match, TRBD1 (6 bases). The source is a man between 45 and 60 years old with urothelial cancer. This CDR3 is CASSGDTMNTEAFF. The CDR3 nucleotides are TGTGCCAGCAGTGGGGACACGATGAACACTGAAGCTTTCTTT.